What follows are 12 T cell receptor beta chains derived from one specimen sequenced in a study of blood T cells in healthy people across ages. Primed by a sample-barcoded 5' primer and a J-beta primer mix, a second PCR proceeded for roughly 6 to 12 cycles. A single record per CDR3 protein comes from TCRdb applying MiXCR to the 5' RACE reads. Of some 550,000 distinct CDR3 sequences in the sample, 45% to 55% were seen once. The sample taken for sequencing was blood. The receptors here all came from a man aged 80 or over in good health.

The V and J genes are TRBV4-3 and TRBJ2-1; TRBD2 matches at 12 bases. V lost 4 bases to trimming and J lost 8 bases; unmatched junction nucleotides: 6. This CDR3 contains 15 residues. Germline V CDR1 and CDR2: LGHNA, YSLEER. DNA of the CDR3: TGCGCCAGCAGCCGACTAGCGGGAGTTACCTATGAGCAGTTCTTC. Protein product: CASSRLAGVTYEQFF.

The rearrangement joins TRBV7-2 to TRBJ2-3; weak D call: TRBD2 (5 bases). The CDR3 is 14 amino acids. Germline CDR1 and CDR2: SGHTA and FQGNSA. V gave up 1 base and J gave up 4 bases, with 9 bases separating them. In nucleotides, the CDR3 is TGTGCCAGCAGCTTAGGGGGAGTCGCAGATACGCAGTATTTT. This translates into CASSLGGVADTQYF.

A few counts support this clonotype. The chain has TRBV10-3 and TRBJ2-5, with TRBD2 as a possible D gene (5 bases). CDR3 length equals 14 residues. The germline V gene has CDR1 ENHRY and CDR2 SYGVKD. V lost 4 bases to trimming and J lost 5 bases, with 14 bases between them. In DNA, the CDR3 is TGTGCCATCAGTGGTTCCGGGGAGTGGGAGACCCAGTACTTC. Protein product: CAISGSGEWETQYF.

V gene TRBV3-1 combines with J gene TRBJ2-5; perhaps D is TRBD1 or TRBD2 (5 bases each). The DNA end favors TRBJ2-7, so the J call may be wrong. CDR3 length: 15 amino acids. The germline V gene has CDR1 LGHDT and CDR2 YNNKEL (reference sequence). CDR3 in amino acids: CASSQWDLGGHEQYF. DNA of the CDR3: TGTGCCAGCAGCCAATGGGACCTCGGCGGGCACGAGCAGTACTTC.

The rearrangement uses TRBV4-3 and TRBJ2-3; tentative D call: TRBD1 (5 bases). Germline assignment: CDR1 LGHNA and CDR2 YSLEER. The germline V and J ends were trimmed by 5 bases and 8 bases, with 23 bases remaining between them. The CDR3 length is 16 residues. The CDR3 spells CASSDNRPSDSGTQYF. The CDR3 bases are TGCGCCAGCAGCGATAACAGGCCCTCAGACTCTGGTACGCAGTATTTT.

The V gene is TRBV9, the J gene TRBJ2-1; no firm D call. CDR3 length: 13 residues. Deletions cut 0 bases from V and 8 bases from J, with 9 bases between. Per germline, CDR1 SGDLS and CDR2 YYNGEE. DNA for the CDR3: TGTGCCAGCAGCGTAGGTTTGGGGTATGAGCAGTTCTTC. Its translation: CASSVGLGYEQFF. The full variable domain, rest sourced from reference TRBV9 and TRBJ2-1, is DSGVTQTPKHLITATGQRVTLRCSPRSGDLSVYWYQQSLDQGLQFLIQYYNGEERAKGNILERFSAQQFPDLHSELNLSSLELGDSALYFCASSVGLGYEQFFGPGTRLTVL.

The chain joins TRBV7-3 to TRBJ2-3, with D possibly being TRBD2 (7 bases). V was cut by 3 bases and J by 0 bases, with 10 bases left in between. Germline V gene data show CDR1 as SGHTA and CDR2 as FQGTGA. CDR3 length equals 15 residues. CDR3 region: CASSFAGASTDTQYF. The CDR3 DNA reads as TGTGCCAGCAGCTTCGCGGGGGCTAGCACAGATACGCAGTATTTT. The full variable domain, in which reference TRBV7-3 and TRBJ2-3 provide the parts outside the CDR3, is GAGVSQTPSNKVTEKGKYVELRCDPISGHTALYWYRQSLGQGPEFLIYFQGTGAADDSGLPNDRFFAVRPEGSVSTLKIQRTERGDSAVYLCASSFAGASTDTQYFGPGTRLTVL.

The V call is TRBV25-1, the J call TRBJ2-7; maybe TRBD1 (5 bases). V lost 2 bases, J lost 5 bases, and 13 bases lay in between. CDR3 length: 14 amino acids. The germline V gene encodes CDR1 MGHDK and CDR2 SYGVNS. The CDR3 is CASSESRAYDEQYF. For the CDR3, the DNA is TGTGCCAGCAGTGAAAGCAGGGCTTACGACGAGCAGTACTTC.

This clonotype was found many times. The V and J genes are TRBV7-9 and TRBJ2-7; 9 bases are a match to TRBD2. In germline, CDR1 is SEHNR, CDR2 FQNEAQ (reference sequence). V lost 3 bases, J lost 6 bases, and 9 bases stayed unmatched. CDR3 length: 15 amino acids. This chain's CDR3 is CASSFDGGRDGEQYF. In nucleotides, the CDR3 is TGTGCCAGCAGCTTCGATGGCGGGAGGGATGGCGAGCAGTACTTC.

This chain connects TRBV20-1 to TRBJ1-3; no firm D call. Germline V gene lookup returns CDR1 DFQATT and CDR2 SNEGSKA (reference sequence). The CDR3 contains 15 residues. Trimming pared 1 base from V and 0 bases from J, leaving 10 bases between. CDR3: CSARGARDSGNTIYF. The CDR3 DNA sequence: TGCAGTGCTAGAGGGGCGAGGGACTCTGGAAACACCATATATTTT.

The genes are TRBV7-2 and TRBJ2-1; tentative D call: TRBD2 (6 bases). Trimming left V 2 bases short and J 9 bases short, with 26 bases between. The CDR3 consists of 18 residues. The germline CDR1 and CDR2 sequences are SGHTA and FQGNSA. The CDR3 loop reads CASSLSYRSGAPHGEQFF. CDR3 sequence (DNA): TGTGCCAGCAGCTTAAGTTATCGTAGCGGAGCCCCCCATGGTGAGCAGTTCTTC.

The chain links TRBV20-1 to TRBJ2-7, with TRBD2 matching over 13 bases. Per the germline V gene, CDR1 is DFQATT and CDR2 is SNEGSKA (reference sequence). CDR3 length: 15 residues. Losses at the gene ends were 4 bases for V and 4 bases for J; bases not matched to a gene: 7. CDR3 region: CSATSTSGGVYEQYF. CDR3 nucleotides: TGCAGTGCTACGTCTACTAGCGGGGGGGTTTACGAGCAGTACTTC.